This T cell receptor beta chain was retrieved from a study of T-cell memory formation after mild COVID-19. About the study: Among the donors, TCR clusters were largely specific to each donor.

This clonotype was seen a handful of times. The antigen remains unidentified. Trimming pared 1 base from V and 7 bases from J, leaving 13 bases between. The CDR3 spans 14 residues. Germline lookup yields CDR1 SGHAT and CDR2 FQNNGV. Overall study findings and caveats: Pre-infection memory harbored some responding clones, suggesting cross-reactive memory joined. Of the contracting clones, CD4+ ones lay mainly in CM and EM, and CD8+ ones in EMRA.

Researchers used 5'RACE with constant-segment primers to make TCR alpha and TCR beta cDNA libraries that carry sample barcodes and UMIs. From the 5' RACE reads, TCRdb called clonotypes with MiXCR, one entry per CDR3 protein. The table has about 190,000 distinct CDR3 sequences, about a fifth seen once; the top ten hold 20% to 25%. The sample taken for sequencing was PBMCs or a T cell subset sorted from them (not recorded which). The receptor was derived from an adult woman who had mild COVID-19 (a few samples of this study predate the infection). Cell type and time point are not known. The chain joins TRBV11-2 to TRBJ1-1; possible D gene TRBD1, 6 bases. CDR3 loop: CASSLGQGPIEAFF. The CDR3, as DNA: TGTGCCAGCAGCTTAGGTCAGGGGCCCATTGAAGCTTTCTTT.